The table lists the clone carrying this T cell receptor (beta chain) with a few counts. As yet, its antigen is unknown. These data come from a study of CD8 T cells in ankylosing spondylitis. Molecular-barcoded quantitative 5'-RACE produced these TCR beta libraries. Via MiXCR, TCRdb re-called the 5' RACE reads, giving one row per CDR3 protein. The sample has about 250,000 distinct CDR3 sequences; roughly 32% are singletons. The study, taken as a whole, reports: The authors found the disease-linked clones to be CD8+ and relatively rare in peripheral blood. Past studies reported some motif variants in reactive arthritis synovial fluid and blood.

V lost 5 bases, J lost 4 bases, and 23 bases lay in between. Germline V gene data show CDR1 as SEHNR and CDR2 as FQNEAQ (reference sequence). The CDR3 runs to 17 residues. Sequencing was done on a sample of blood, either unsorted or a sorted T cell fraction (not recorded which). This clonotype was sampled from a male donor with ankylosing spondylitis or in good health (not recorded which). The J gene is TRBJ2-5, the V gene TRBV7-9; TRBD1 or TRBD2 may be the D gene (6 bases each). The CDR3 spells CASSPRAGEVTLETQYF. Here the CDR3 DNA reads TGTGCCAGCAGCCCAAGGGCAGGGGAGGTGACGCTAGAGACCCAGTACTTC.